This entry describes one T cell receptor beta chain. Its target antigen remains unknown. One base away there is no much larger clone; base qualities are not given. The data belong to a study of OX40 agonist ivuxolimab in advanced cancers. Regarding the study in general: Ivuxolimab was a fully human IgG2 agonistic monoclonal antibody targeting the costimulatory receptor OX40 (CD134). Prior anti-PD-1, anti-PD-L1 or anti-CTLA-4 therapy was permitted, and about two fifths of dose-escalation patients had received checkpoint inhibitors. Intravenous ivuxolimab was administered to patients every 2 weeks at six dose levels: 0.01, 0.1, 0.3, 1.5, 3 and 10 mg/kg. The dose-escalation cohort was about 83% male with a mean age of about 54 years, ranging from roughly 20 to 80. Partial responses were achieved by three dose-escalation patients, of whom one had hepatocellular carcinoma and two had cutaneous melanoma. Peripheral TCRbeta sequencing aimed to test whether ivuxolimab altered TCR sequence diversity and caused clonal T-cell expansion. The monotherapy dose-escalation portion (N of about 47 patients) of the phase I ivuxolimab trial is reported in the paper. Among the approximately 54 dose-escalation patients, around 19 had hepatocellular carcinoma, about 15 melanoma, 9 renal cell carcinoma and 9 head and neck cancer.

For sequencing of the TCRbeta CDR3 region, genomic DNA was extracted from the sorted cells. The immunoSEQ Assay was used for sequencing of TCRbeta CDR3 regions. The table comes from immuneACCESS by way of TCRdb, which keeps in-frame sequences with V and J called. Part of the clones is missing from these tables; in studies checked, under half for an unresolved V gene and the rest for unknown reasons. The sample yields about 67,000 clones; around 83% were counted once. The top ten clones comprise approximately 2% of the sample. The trial excluded patients who had a history of autoimmune disease or were on systemic immunosuppression. Peripheral blood for TCR sequencing was collected from all dose cohorts at baseline, on cycle 4 day 1, and on cycle 7 day 1. Samples came from an open-label, multicenter, first-in-human phase I dose-escalation trial of ivuxolimab. The trial enrolled adults with locally advanced or metastatic head and neck squamous cell, hepatocellular, melanoma or renal cell carcinoma. Before TCR sequencing, CD4+ and CD8+ T cells were separately sorted from peripheral blood.

Results the study describes overall, beyond this receptor: Low levels of normalized T-cell clonal expansion were also seen in some nonresponding patients. Partial responders in the 0.1-3.0 mg/kg groups had among the lowest normalized peripheral clonal expansion, especially among CD8+ T cells. After ivuxolimab, expanded clones were on average more numerous among CD8+ T cells than among CD4+ T cells. At doses from 0.1 to 3.0 mg/kg, clonal expansion was seen in both CD4+ and CD8+ blood T cells between baseline and week 6. Antigen specificity was not determined for the clonally expanded peripheral T cells.

CDR1 and CDR2, looked up from the germline V gene, are ENHRY and SYGVKD. The CDR3, from cysteine to phenylalanine, totals 14 residues. Only the CDR3 region is kept as DNA, spanning 42 bases read in frame from base 1. The junction shows trimming of 0 bases on V and 8 bases on J, and the gene matches do not reach 6 bases of it. This clonotype was sampled from an adult with an advanced solid tumor such as melanoma, head and neck, liver or kidney cancer. The specimen comprised CD4+ or CD8+ T cells sorted from blood, sampled in a trial of the OX40 agonist ivuxolimab. The V gene is TRBV10-3 and the J gene is TRBJ1-2; 7 bases in the middle match TRBD1. The bases read TGTGCCATCAGTGAGTCAACAGGGGCTGGAGGCTACACCTTC. The resulting protein is CAISESTGAGGYTF.